This T cell receptor (beta chain) was identified in a study of T cell responses to AZD1222 COVID-19 vaccine. Study outcomes and limitations: Following two doses of AZD1222, Spike-specific TCR breadth and depth rose. Baseline seropositivity occurred in only a handful of AZD1222 recipients. Most donors were white British, females outnumbered males, and clonal diversity was possibly underestimated. CD4 TCRs associated with vaccination spanned spike, dominating at 160-218 and 743-854.

Points on this clone: Its antigen is unknown.

CDR1 and CDR2 (germline): MNHEY, SMNVEV (reference sequence). CDR3 size: 14 residues. Trimming shortened V by 3 bases and J by 6 bases, and 12 bases separated the two germline ends. Sequenced by immunoSEQ multiplex PCR; TCRdb stores in-frame clones only, minus some. The table has 170,000 or so clones, 90% seen once. The clonotype originates from an adult in good health. The material was peripheral blood, obtained on day 0 of AZD1222 vaccination. V and J are TRBV27 and TRBJ1-5; weak D call: TRBD1 (5 bases). CDR3 loop: CASSFGGASQPQHF. CDR3 nucleotides: TGTGCCAGCAGTTTTGGGGGAGCCTCTCAGCCCCAGCATTTT.